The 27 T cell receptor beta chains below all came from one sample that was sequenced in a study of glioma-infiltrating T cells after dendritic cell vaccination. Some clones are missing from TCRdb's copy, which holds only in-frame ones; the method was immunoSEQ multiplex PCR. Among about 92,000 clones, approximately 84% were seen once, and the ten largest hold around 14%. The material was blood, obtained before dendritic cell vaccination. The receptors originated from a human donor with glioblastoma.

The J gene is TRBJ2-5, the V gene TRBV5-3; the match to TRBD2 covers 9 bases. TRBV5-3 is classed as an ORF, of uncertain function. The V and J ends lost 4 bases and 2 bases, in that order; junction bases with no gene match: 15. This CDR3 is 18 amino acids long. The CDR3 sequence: CARSPLVDSGGSQETQYF. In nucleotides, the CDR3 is TGTGCCAGAAGCCCCCTTGTGGATAGCGGGGGATCACAAGAGACCCAGTACTTC.

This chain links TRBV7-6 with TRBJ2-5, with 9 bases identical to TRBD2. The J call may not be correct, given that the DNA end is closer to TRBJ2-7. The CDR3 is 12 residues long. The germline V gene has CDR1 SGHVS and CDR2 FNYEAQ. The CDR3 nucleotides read TGTGCCAGCGGGCTAGCGGGAACCGAGCAGTACTTC. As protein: CASGLAGTEQYF.

In DNA, the CDR3 is TGTGCCATCAGCGACGGGACACTCGCAATCTACGAGCAGTACTTC. This gives the protein CAISDGTLAIYEQYF. V and J are TRBV10-3 and TRBJ2-7, with D possibly TRBD1 on 6 matching bases. Germline CDR1 reads ENHRY; CDR2 reads SYGVKD. CDR3 length: 15 amino acids. V was trimmed by 6 bases and J by 3 bases, leaving 18 bases between them.

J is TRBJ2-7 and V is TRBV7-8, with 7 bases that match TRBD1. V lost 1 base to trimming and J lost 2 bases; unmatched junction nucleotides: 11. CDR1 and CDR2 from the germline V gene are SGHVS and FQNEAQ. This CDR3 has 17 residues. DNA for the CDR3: TGTGCCAGCAGCTTAGTGTTGAGACAGGGTTGGACCTACGAGCAGTACTTC. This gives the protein CASSLVLRQGWTYEQYF.

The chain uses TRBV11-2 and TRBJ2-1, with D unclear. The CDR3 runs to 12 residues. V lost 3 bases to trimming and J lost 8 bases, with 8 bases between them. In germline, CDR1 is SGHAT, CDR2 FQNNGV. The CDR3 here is CASSLLRDEQFF. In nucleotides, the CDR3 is TGTGCCAGCAGCTTGCTCCGGGATGAGCAGTTCTTC. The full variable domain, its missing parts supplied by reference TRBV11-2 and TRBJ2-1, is EAGVAQSPRYKIIEKRQSVAFWCNPISGHATLYWYQQILGQGPKLLIQFQNNGVVDDSQLPKDRFSAERLKGVDSTLKIQPAKLEDSAVYLCASSLLRDEQFFGPGTRLTVL.

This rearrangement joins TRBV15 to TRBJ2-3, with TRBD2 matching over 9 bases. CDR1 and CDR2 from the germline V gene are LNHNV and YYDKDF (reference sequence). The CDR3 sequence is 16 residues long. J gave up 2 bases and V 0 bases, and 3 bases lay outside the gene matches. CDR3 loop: CATSRESGGYTDTQYF. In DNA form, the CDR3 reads TGTGCCACCAGCAGAGAAAGCGGGGGGTACACAGATACGCAGTATTTT.

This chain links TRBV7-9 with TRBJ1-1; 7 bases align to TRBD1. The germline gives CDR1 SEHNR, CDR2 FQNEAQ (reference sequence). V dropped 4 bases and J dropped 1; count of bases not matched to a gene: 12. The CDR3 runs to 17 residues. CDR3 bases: TGTGCCAGCAGCTCAAACTTCCGGGGACAGACGAACACTGAAGCTTTCTTT. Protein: CASSSNFRGQTNTEAFF.

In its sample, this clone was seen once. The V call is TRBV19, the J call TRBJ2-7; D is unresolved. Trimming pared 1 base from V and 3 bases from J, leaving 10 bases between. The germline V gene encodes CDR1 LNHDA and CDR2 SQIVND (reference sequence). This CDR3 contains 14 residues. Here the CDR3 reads CASSIGDSNYEQYF. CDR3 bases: TGTGCCAGTAGTATAGGTGACTCGAACTACGAGCAGTACTTC.

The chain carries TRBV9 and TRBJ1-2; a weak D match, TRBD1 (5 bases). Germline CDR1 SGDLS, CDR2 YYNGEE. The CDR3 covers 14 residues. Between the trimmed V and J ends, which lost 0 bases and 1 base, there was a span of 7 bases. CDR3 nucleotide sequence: TGTGCCAGCAGCGTAGGGCAGGGTAACTATGGCTACACCTTC. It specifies CASSVGQGNYGYTF. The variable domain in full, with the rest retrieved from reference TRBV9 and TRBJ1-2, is DSGVTQTPKHLITATGQRVTLRCSPRSGDLSVYWYQQSLDQGLQFLIQYYNGEERAKGNILERFSAQQFPDLHSELNLSSLELGDSALYFCASSVGQGNYGYTFGSGTRLTVV.

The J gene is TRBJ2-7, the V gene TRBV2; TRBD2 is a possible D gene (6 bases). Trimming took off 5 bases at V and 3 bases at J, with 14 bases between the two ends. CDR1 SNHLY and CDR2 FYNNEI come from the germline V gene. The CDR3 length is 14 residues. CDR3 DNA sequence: TGTGCCAGCAGTCCCGGGACTGAGATCTACGAGCAGTACTTC. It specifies CASSPGTEIYEQYF.

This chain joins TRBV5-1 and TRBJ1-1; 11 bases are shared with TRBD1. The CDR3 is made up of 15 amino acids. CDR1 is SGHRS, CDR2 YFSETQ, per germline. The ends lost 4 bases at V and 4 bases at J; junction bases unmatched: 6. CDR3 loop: CASSQDRGLFTEAFF. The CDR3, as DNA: TGCGCCAGCAGCCAGGACAGGGGGCTGTTCACTGAAGCTTTCTTT.

CDR3 bases: TGTGCCAGCAGCTCCGGGACAGGGAAGAATGAGCAGTTCTTC. Its protein product is CASSSGTGKNEQFF. V and J are TRBV7-3 and TRBJ2-1; 9 bases match TRBD1. The trim removed 4 bases at V and 7 bases at J, leaving 5 bases unmatched. This CDR3 region has 14 residues. Germline assignment: CDR1 SGHTA and CDR2 FQGTGA.

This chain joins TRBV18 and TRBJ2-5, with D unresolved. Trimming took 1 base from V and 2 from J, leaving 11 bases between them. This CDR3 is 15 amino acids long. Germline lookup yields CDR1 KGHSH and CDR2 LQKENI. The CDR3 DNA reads TGTGCCAGCTCACCACAAACAGCCACACAAGAGACCCAGTACTTC. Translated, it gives CASSPQTATQETQYF.

CDR3 bases: TGTGCCAGCAGCTCGTTCCAAACGAGCGCCTCCTACGAGCAGTACTTC. Protein product: CASSSFQTSASYEQYF. The rearrangement joins TRBV7-9 to TRBJ2-7; D remains ambiguous. The CDR3 loop spans 16 amino acids. CDR1 and CDR2 (germline): SEHNR, FQNEAQ (reference sequence). V gave up 4 bases and J gave up 0 bases, with 16 bases separating them.

Here the CDR3 reads CAWSLQGRQTFF. CDR3 bases: TGTGCCTGGAGTCTGCAGGGTAGGCAAACTTTCTTT. This chain joins TRBV30 and TRBJ1-1, with D maybe TRBD1 (5 bases). CDR1 and CDR2 from the germline V gene are GTSNPN and SVGIG (reference sequence). The CDR3 sequence is 12 residues long. Trimming shortened V by 2 bases and J by 12 bases, and 16 bases separated the two germline ends.

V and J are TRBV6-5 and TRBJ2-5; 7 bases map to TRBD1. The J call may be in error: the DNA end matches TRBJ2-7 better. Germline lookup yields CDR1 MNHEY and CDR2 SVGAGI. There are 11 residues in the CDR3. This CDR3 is CATRQGYEQYF. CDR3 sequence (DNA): TGTGCCACACGACAGGGCTACGAGCAGTACTTC.

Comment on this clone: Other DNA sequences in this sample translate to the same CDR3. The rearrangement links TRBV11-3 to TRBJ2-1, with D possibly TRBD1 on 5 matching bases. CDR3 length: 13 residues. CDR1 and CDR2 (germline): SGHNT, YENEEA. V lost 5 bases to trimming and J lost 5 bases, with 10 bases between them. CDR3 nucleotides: TGTGCCAGCAGCCTTGGACAAGACAATGAGCAGTTCTTC. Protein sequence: CASSLGQDNEQFF.

CDR3: CASSSSPGRQGGRTDTQYF. The CDR3 bases are TGCGCCAGCAGCTCTAGCCCGGGCCGACAGGGGGGGAGAACAGATACGCAGTATTTT. The chain joins TRBV4-1 to TRBJ2-3, with 9 bases aligning to TRBD1. Germline-derived CDR1 and CDR2 are MGHRA and YSYEKL. This CDR3 region has 19 residues. The junction had 18 bases not matched to a gene; V was cut back by 5 bases and J by 3 bases.

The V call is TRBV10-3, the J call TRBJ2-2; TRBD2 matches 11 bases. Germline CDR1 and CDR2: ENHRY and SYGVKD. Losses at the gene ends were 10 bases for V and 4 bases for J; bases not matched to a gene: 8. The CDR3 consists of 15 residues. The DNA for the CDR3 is TGTGCCACTCAACTAGCGGGAGTTCGCACCGGGGAGCTGTTTTTT. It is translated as CATQLAGVRTGELFF.

CDR3 coding DNA: TGTGCCAGCACATTCTTGTTCGACAGGGGAAAAGAGCAGTACTTC. Its protein is CASTFLFDRGKEQYF. The chain employs TRBV5-6 and TRBJ2-7; 8 bases match TRBD1. J lost 7 bases, V lost 6 bases, and 15 bases had no gene match. This CDR3 has 15 amino acids. Germline CDR1 SGHDT, CDR2 YYEEEE.

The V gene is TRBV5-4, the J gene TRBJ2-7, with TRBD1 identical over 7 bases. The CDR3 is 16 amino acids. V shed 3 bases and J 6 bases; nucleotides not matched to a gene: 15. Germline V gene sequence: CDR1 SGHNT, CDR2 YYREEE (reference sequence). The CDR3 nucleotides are TGTGCCAGCAGCTCCTACCGTGACAGGGTAGGGTCCGAGCAGTACTTC. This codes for CASSSYRDRVGSEQYF.

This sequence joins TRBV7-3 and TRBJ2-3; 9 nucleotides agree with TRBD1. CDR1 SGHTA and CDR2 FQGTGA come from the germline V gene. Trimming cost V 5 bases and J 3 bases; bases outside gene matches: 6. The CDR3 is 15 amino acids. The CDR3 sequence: CASSRSGQGTDTQYF. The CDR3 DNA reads TGTGCCAGCAGCCGCTCGGGACAGGGAACAGATACGCAGTATTTT.

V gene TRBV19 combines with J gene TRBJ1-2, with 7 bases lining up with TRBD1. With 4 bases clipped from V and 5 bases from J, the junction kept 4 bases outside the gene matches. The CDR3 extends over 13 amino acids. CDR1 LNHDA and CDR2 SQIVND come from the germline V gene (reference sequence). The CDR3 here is CASSRLGQYGYTF. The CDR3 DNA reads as TGTGCCAGTAGTAGACTGGGACAGTATGGCTACACCTTC.

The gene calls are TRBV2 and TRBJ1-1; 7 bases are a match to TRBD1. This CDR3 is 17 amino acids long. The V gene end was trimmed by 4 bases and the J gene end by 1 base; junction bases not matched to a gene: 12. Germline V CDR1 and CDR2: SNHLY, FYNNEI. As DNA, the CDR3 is TGTGCCAGCAGTGTACACATTAGGACAGGAGAGAACACTGAAGCTTTCTTT. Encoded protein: CASSVHIRTGENTEAFF.

The CDR3 is CASSLLPSGTNEQFF. CDR3 nucleotides: TGTGCCAGCAGTTTACTCCCCTCTGGCACCAATGAGCAGTTCTTC. This chain connects TRBV27 to TRBJ2-1, with D unclear. V was pared by 2 bases and J by 6 bases, with 14 bases between. The germline gives CDR1 MNHEY, CDR2 SMNVEV (reference sequence). The CDR3 has 15 residues.

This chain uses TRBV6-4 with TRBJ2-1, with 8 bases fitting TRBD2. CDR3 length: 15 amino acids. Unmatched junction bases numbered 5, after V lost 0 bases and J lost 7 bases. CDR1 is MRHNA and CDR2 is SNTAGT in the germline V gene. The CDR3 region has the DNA TGTGCCAGCAGTGACTCGGGGGCGGGGGGAAATGAGCAGTTCTTC. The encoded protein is CASSDSGAGGNEQFF.

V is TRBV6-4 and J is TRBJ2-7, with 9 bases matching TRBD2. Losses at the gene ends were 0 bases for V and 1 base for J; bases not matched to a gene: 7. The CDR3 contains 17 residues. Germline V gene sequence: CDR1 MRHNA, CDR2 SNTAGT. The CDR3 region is CASSDSGSGRRSYEQYF. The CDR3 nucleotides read TGTGCCAGCAGTGACTCGGGTAGCGGGAGAAGGTCCTACGAGCAGTACTTC.